These T cell receptor beta chains were read from a single sample in a study of blood T cell dynamics during melanoma immunotherapy. Sequencing used immunoSEQ multiplex PCR; TCRdb keeps in-frame clones, though not all of them. Here the sample spans fewer than 18,000 clones, approximately 81% being singletons. The material sequenced was blood, taken from a patient treated with checkpoint blockade. These receptors were collected from a human donor with melanoma. Both conserved end residues are part of each CDR3. The D gene is left open where the match is weak. Clone size is shown for a subset of rows, as once, few, many or a class of expanded clone.

D	size	V	J	DNA	CDR3
NA	NA	TRBV6-5	TRBJ1-4	TGTGCCAGCAGTCCCCAGTGGGCCGAAAATGAAAAACTGTTTTTT	CASSPQWAENEKLFF
NA	NA	TRBV6-1	TRBJ1-5	TGTGCCAGCAGTGATCAGGGGCAGGAGCCCCAGCATTTT	CASSDQGQEPQHF
NA	NA	TRBV29-1	TRBJ2-2	TGCAGCGTTGAAGTTACCACCGGGGAGCTGTTTTTT	CSVEVTTGELFF
TRBD1	few	TRBV6-6	TRBJ1-6	TGTGCCAGCAGACGGACAGGGAATTCACCCCTCCACTTT	CASRRTGNSPLHF
TRBD2	once	TRBV28	TRBJ2-1	TGTGCCAGCAGTCCGACTAGCGGGGGCTCCTACAATGAGCAGTTCTTC	CASSPTSGGSYNEQFF
NA	NA	TRBV4-2	TRBJ2-7	TGTGCCAGCAGCCAAGTTTTGCGGGTAGTCGACGAGCAGTACTTC	CASSQVLRVVDEQYF
NA	NA	TRBV5-3	TRBJ2-7	TGTGCCAGAAGCTTGGGAGCCTACGAGCAGTACTTC	CARSLGAYEQYF
TRBD1	NA	TRBV4-2	TRBJ2-1	TGTGCCAGCAGCCAAGGGTGGACAGGGTGGGAAAATGAGCAGTTCTTC	CASSQGWTGWENEQFF
NA	NA	TRBV5-1	TRBJ2-5	TGCGCCAGCAGCTTGGGGGAAGAGACCCAGTACTTC	CASSLGEETQYF
NA	NA	TRBV10-2	TRBJ2-3	TGCGCCAGCAGTGAGTGGGACCATCGCACAGATACGCAGTATTTT	CASSEWDHRTDTQYF
NA	few	TRBV29-1	TRBJ1-1	TGCAGCGTTGAAGGACGTCGGAACACTGAAGCTTTCTTT	CSVEGRRNTEAFF
NA	NA	TRBV27	TRBJ1-6	TGTGCCAGCAGTTCGCCTAATTCACCCCTCCACTTT	CASSSPNSPLHF
TRBD2	NA	TRBV7-6	TRBJ2-1	TGTGCCAGCAAGTCCCACCCGGGACTAGACATCTCCTACAATGAGCAGTTCTTC	CASKSHPGLDISYNEQFF
NA	NA	TRBV7-3	TRBJ2-3	TGTGCCAGCAGCTTAAGACATGGCGGGGGCTCCGGAGATACGCAGTATTTT	CASSLRHGGGSGDTQYF
NA	NA	TRBV7-8	TRBJ2-3	TGTGCCAGCAGCTTGTTCCAGGTCTCCTTCACAGATACGCAGTATTTT	CASSLFQVSFTDTQYF
NA	NA	TRBV19	TRBJ2-7	TGTGCCAGTAGTGCCACAGGGACGATTTACGAGCAGTACTTC	CASSATGTIYEQYF
NA	NA	TRBV30	TRBJ2-3	TGTGCCTGGAGTCCAACCACAGATACGCAGTATTTT	CAWSPTTDTQYF
TRBD1	NA	TRBV28	TRBJ2-7	TGTGCCAGCAGTTCCACAGGGGCCGCAACCTACGAGCAGTACTTC	CASSSTGAATYEQYF
NA	NA	TRBV11-3	TRBJ2-5	TGTGCCAGCAGCTTAGGGGGCCAGTCCTCGGTGGAGACCCAGTACTTC	CASSLGGQSSVETQYF
NA	once	TRBV6-1	TRBJ1-2	TGTGCCAGCAGACTGTCACTGTCTGTGGCCTATGGCTACACCTTC	CASRLSLSVAYGYTF
NA	NA	TRBV19	TRBJ1-1	TGTGCCAGTACCCGAACCCCGCAGGGCTCTGAAGCTTTCTTT	CASTRTPQGSEAFF
NA	NA	TRBV5-5	TRBJ2-1	TGTGCCAGCAGCTTCCTTCCAGGCCTAACCTCCTACAATGAGCAGTTCTTC	CASSFLPGLTSYNEQFF
NA	NA	TRBV7-9	TRBJ2-2	TGTGCCAGCAGCTTAGGAGACGGAACCGGGGAGCTGTTTTTT	CASSLGDGTGELFF
NA	NA	TRBV11-3	TRBJ2-3	TGTGCCAGCAGCTTAGAGTCGACCGACCGAGTTGATACGCAGTATTTT	CASSLESTDRVDTQYF
NA	few	TRBV30	TRBJ1-1	TGTGCCTGGAGTCTTTTGGTTTTGAACACTGAAGCTTTCTTT	CAWSLLVLNTEAFF
NA	NA	TRBV11-2	TRBJ2-1	TGTGCCAGCAGCAATAGGGATCCCCCAACGGTACCGATCTACAATGAGCAGTTCTTC	CASSNRDPPTVPIYNEQFF
NA	NA	TRBV19	TRBJ2-7	TGTGCCAGTAGTAGGGACCCATACGAGCAGTACTTC	CASSRDPYEQYF
TRBD1	NA	TRBV5-1	TRBJ2-2	TGCGCCAGCAGCTTGGGGGACAGAATGGATTCCGGGGAGCTGTTTTTT	CASSLGDRMDSGELFF
NA	NA	TRBV6-1	TRBJ1-5	TGTGCCAGCAGTGTTGACAGGTCAGCTCAGCCCCAGCATTTT	CASSVDRSAQPQHF
NA	NA	TRBV5-5	TRBJ2-7	TGTGCCAGCAGCCGGGGGCCGGGACAAAACTCCTACGAGCAGTACTTC	CASSRGPGQNSYEQYF
TRBD1	NA	TRBV6-1	TRBJ1-2	TGTGCCAGCAGTGACGGGGACAGGGGTTTGTATGGCTACACCTTC	CASSDGDRGLYGYTF
NA	NA	TRBV4-1	TRBJ2-1	TGCGCCAGCAGCCAAGTTAGCAACAATGAGCAGTTCTTC	CASSQVSNNEQFF
NA	NA	TRBV7-3	TRBJ2-5	TGTGCCAGCAGTCCACGGGGGGCTCCTGAGACCCAGTACTTC	CASSPRGAPETQYF
NA	NA	TRBV11-2	TRBJ2-7	TGTGCCAGCAGTCGGGTAGCCGTGGGGGGCGAGCAGTACTTC	CASSRVAVGGEQYF
NA	NA	TRBV5-1	TRBJ1-2	TGCGCCAGCAGCCCTCTACAGGGTCTCTATGGCTACACCTTC	CASSPLQGLYGYTF
TRBD1	NA	TRBV7-9	TRBJ2-5	TGTGCCAGCAGCTCCCCACTAGACAGGGGGCTACAGGGGGAGACCCAGTACTTC	CASSSPLDRGLQGETQYF
TRBD1	NA	TRBV5-4	TRBJ2-6	TGTGCCAGCAGCGTGGACAGGGGACTTACCAACGTCCTGACTTTC	CASSVDRGLTNVLTF
TRBD1	NA	TRBV18	TRBJ1-1	TGTGCCAGCTCACCTTCAGGGGGCTTGAACACTGAAGCTTTCTTT	CASSPSGGLNTEAFF
NA	NA	TRBV29-1	TRBJ2-5	TGCAGCGTTGAAGGGACAGTACAAGAGACCCAGTACTTC	CSVEGTVQETQYF
TRBD2	once	TRBV27	TRBJ2-7	TGTGCCAGCAGTCCCCTCAAGCGGGGGGCTCGGCCCTACGAGCAGTACTTC	CASSPLKRGARPYEQYF